These 15 T cell receptor beta chains were sequenced from one sample in a study of T-cell memory formation after mild COVID-19. TCRdb passed the 5' RACE reads through MiXCR, listing each CDR3 protein once. The sample includes about 180,000 distinct CDR3 sequences, around 15% of them seen just once. Material: PBMCs or a T cell subset sorted from them (not recorded which). These receptors all come from an adult woman who had mild COVID-19 (a few samples of this study predate the infection). Cell type and time point are not known.

The CDR3 loop reads CASSLPGTVGEQYF. DNA for the CDR3: TGCGCCAGCAGCCTGCCCGGGACAGTGGGCGAGCAGTACTTC. This chain connects TRBV5-1 to TRBJ2-7; TRBD1 matches 7 bases. V was clipped by 4 bases and J by 6 bases; unmatched bases: 10. CDR3 size: 14 residues. The germline gives CDR1 SGHRS, CDR2 YFSETQ.

The V gene is TRBV15, the J gene TRBJ2-1, with a possible D match to TRBD1 (6 bases). This CDR3 region has 15 residues. The V end lost 3 bases, the J end lost 1 base, and 10 bases lay between the germline ends. The germline gives CDR1 LNHNV, CDR2 YYDKDF (reference sequence). The CDR3 DNA reads as TGTGCCACCAGCAGCCCCAGGGGTTCCTACAATGAGCAGTTCTTC. Its translation is CATSSPRGSYNEQFF.

This clonotype came up a few times. This chain connects TRBV12-3 or TRBV12-4 to TRBJ1-1; TRBD1 matches 10 bases. V lost 1 base and J lost 6; bases outside the gene matches: 5. This CDR3 is 15 amino acids long. In DNA form, the CDR3 reads TGTGCCAGCAGTTTAGGGGACAGGGGAACACCTGAAGCTTTCTTT. Amino acids: CASSLGDRGTPEAFF.

The table lists this clonotype with many counts. This rearrangement joins TRBV14 to TRBJ2-3; D could derive from TRBD1 or TRBD2 (5 bases each). Germline loops: CDR1 SGHDN, CDR2 FVKESK. Trimming removed 4 bases at V and 3 bases at J, with 20 bases between. This CDR3 is 17 amino acids long. The CDR3 loop is CASSPGDPFVGTDTQYF. CDR3 DNA: TGTGCCAGCAGCCCCGGGGACCCCTTTGTAGGGACAGATACGCAGTATTTT.

The rearrangement links TRBV7-6 to TRBJ2-5; maybe TRBD2 (6 bases). V lost 0 bases and J 1 base, leaving 12 bases between the germline ends. The CDR3 has 16 residues. Per the germline V gene, CDR1 is SGHVS and CDR2 is FNYEAQ. CDR3 nucleotide sequence: TGTGCCAGCAGCTTAGCCACCGGGGGTTTCCAAGAGACCCAGTACTTC. Amino acid sequence: CASSLATGGFQETQYF. Full variable domain (missing parts from reference TRBV7-6 and TRBJ2-5): GAGVSQSPRYKVTKRGQDVALRCDPISGHVSLYWYRQALGQGPEFLTYFNYEAQQDKSGLPNDRFSAERPEGSISTLTIQRTEQRDSAMYRCASSLATGGFQETQYFGPGTRLLVL.

The chain links TRBV12-3 or TRBV12-4 to TRBJ2-3; a possible D gene is TRBD2 (6 bases). There are 16 residues in the CDR3. V lost 5 bases, J lost 6 bases, and 21 bases lay in between. The CDR3, as DNA: TGTGCCAGCAGTGCCCCCGGGACTGGTGTGGAGGATACGCAGTATTTT. Its protein is CASSAPGTGVEDTQYF.

This clonotype appeared a few times. The chain uses TRBV20-1 and TRBJ1-5; no firm D call. Germline V CDR1 and CDR2: DFQATT, SNEGSKA (reference sequence). This CDR3 comprises 15 residues. The V gene lost 0 bases and the J gene lost 9 bases, with 18 bases spanning the gap. CDR3 nucleotide sequence: TGCAGTGCTAGAGATCGGCCAAGCCGCGTTTGGCCCCAGCATTTT. Residues: CSARDRPSRVWPQHF.

The gene calls are TRBV20-1 and TRBJ1-4, with a tentative D call TRBD1 (6 bases). The CDR3 contains 14 residues. CDR1 and CDR2 from the germline V gene are DFQATT and SNEGSKA (reference sequence). Trimming removed 5 bases from V and 7 bases from J, with 17 bases in between. The CDR3 here is CSAGHPGGGEKLFF. The CDR3 DNA is TGCAGTGCTGGTCACCCGGGGGGCGGTGAAAAACTGTTTTTT.

This clonotype occurred a few times. CDR3 in amino acids: CASSVQRGSTDTQYF. In nucleotides, the CDR3 is TGTGCCAGCAGCGTTCAGCGGGGGAGCACAGATACGCAGTATTTT. The rearrangement joins TRBV9 to TRBJ2-3; 8 bases fit TRBD2. Germline-derived CDR1 and CDR2 are SGDLS and YYNGEE. V lost 2 bases to trimming and J lost 0 bases; unmatched junction nucleotides: 2. The CDR3 is 15 residues long.

The chain employs TRBV6-5 and TRBJ2-7, with TRBD2 identical over 7 bases. Germline CDR1 is MNHEY and CDR2 is SVGAGI. With V trimmed by 0 bases and J by 2 bases, 4 bases remained unmatched. The CDR3 sequence is 15 residues long. The CDR3 DNA follows: TGTGCCAGCAGTTACTCCGGCGGGGGAACCTACGAGCAGTACTTC. This sequence encodes CASSYSGGGTYEQYF.

This chain connects TRBV12-3 or TRBV12-4 to TRBJ2-1, with 7 positions matching TRBD2. The V gene end was trimmed by 2 bases and the J gene end by 9 bases; junction bases not matched to a gene: 7. The CDR3 length is 14 residues. Here the CDR3 reads CASSLQSGIVEQFF. The CDR3 coding sequence is TGTGCCAGCAGTTTACAGAGCGGGATCGTTGAGCAGTTCTTC.

Worth noting for this clonotype: This may arise from a read error, as a much more abundant clone is one base away. The V call is TRBV3-1, the J call TRBJ2-5; D not certain. Germline CDR1 and CDR2: LGHDT and YNNKEL (reference sequence). The CDR3 spans 10 residues. CDR3 in amino acids: CASSQGTQYF. CDR3 in DNA: TGTGCCAGCAGCCAAGGGACCCAGTACTTC.

CDR3 residues: CASSARTGGVETQYF. CDR3 DNA: TGCGCCAGCAGCGCCCGGACAGGGGGCGTGGAGACCCAGTACTTC. This sequence joins TRBV5-1 and TRBJ2-5, with TRBD1 matching 11 bases. V shed 4 bases and J 5 bases; nucleotides not matched to a gene: 7. The CDR3 extends over 15 amino acids. CDR1 SGHRS and CDR2 YFSETQ come from the germline V gene.

This clonotype was seen a few times. The rearrangement uses TRBV5-5 and TRBJ2-7, with 9 bases matching TRBD1. The CDR3 loop spans 15 amino acids. V shed 5 bases and J 2 bases; nucleotides not matched to a gene: 8. Per the germline V gene, CDR1 is SGHKS and CDR2 is YYEKEE (reference sequence). The CDR3 reads CASRSPGQGAYEQYF. The CDR3 DNA reads as TGTGCCAGCAGATCCCCGGGACAGGGTGCCTACGAGCAGTACTTC.

In its sample, this clonotype was seen a few times. CDR3 in DNA: TGTGCCAGCCTTTGGGTAGCGGGAGGTCGGGGTTACGAGCAGTACTTC. It translates to CASLWVAGGRGYEQYF. This chain uses TRBV7-2 with TRBJ2-7, with TRBD2 matching over 10 bases. The germline CDR1 and CDR2 sequences are SGHTA and FQGNSA. V shed 8 bases, J shed 4 bases, and the junction held 14 bases outside the gene matches. The CDR3 sequence is 16 residues long. The full variable domain, in which reference TRBV7-2 and TRBJ2-7 provide the parts outside the CDR3, is GAGVSQSPSNKVTEKGKDVELRCDPISGHTALYWYRQSLGQGLEFLIYFQGNSAPDKSGLPSDRFSAERTGGSVSTLTIQRTQQEDSAVYLCASLWVAGGRGYEQYFGPGTRLTVT.